The rows below give T cell receptor beta chains drawn from one sample of a study of blood T cells in healthy people across ages. TCRdb reprocessed the 5' RACE reads via MiXCR and lists one record per CDR3 protein. The table lists about 1.7 million distinct CDR3 sequences, 28% of them singletons. Sequences were obtained from blood. These receptor sequences come from a woman in her 30s in good health. Each CDR3 is given with its conserved first and last residue. Fields, in order: clone size, V gene, D gene, CDR3 length, J gene, CDR3 protein, CDR3 DNA. D genes are given only for firm matches. Only part of the rows carry a size: once, few, many, or a class if the clone is expanded.

>few|TRBV10-3|.|14|TRBJ2-3
CAISDLLRTDTQYF
TGTGCCATCAGTGACTTATTAAGGACAGATACGCAGTATTTT
>few|TRBV2|.|14|TRBJ2-4
CASSDSLAQREQYF
TGTGCCAGCAGTGACTCCCTGGCCCAGAGAGAGCAGTACTTC
>few|TRBV9|.|14|TRBJ2-5
CAGGSGRIQETQYF
TGTGCCGGTGGGAGCGGACGTATCCAAGAGACCCAGTACTTC
>.|TRBV7-2|.|15|TRBJ2-1
CASSPQLSSYNGQFF
TGTGCCAGCAGCCCACAGCTTAGCTCCTACAATGGGCAGTTCTTC
>few|TRBV5-1|TRBD1|15|TRBJ2-1
CASSAGTDLYNEQFF
TGCGCCAGCAGCGCCGGGACAGACCTCTACAATGAGCAGTTCTTC
>.|TRBV4-1|.|15|TRBJ2-7
CASSQQWDPNNEQYF
TGCGCCAGCAGCCAACAGTGGGACCCGAACAATGAGCAGTACTTC
>.|TRBV20-1|.|10|TRBJ2-1
CSAELELLFF
TGCAGTGCTGAACTAGAATTGCTGTTCTTC
>.|TRBV20-1|.|11|TRBJ1-1
CSARGWTEAFF
TGCAGTGCTAGAGGGTGGACTGAAGCTTTCTTT
>few|TRBV20-1|.|16|TRBJ1-4
CSALSEGTWGGEKLFF
TGCAGTGCCTTGTCGGAGGGGACGTGGGGGGGGGAAAAACTGTTTTTT
>.|TRBV6-5|.|16|TRBJ2-3
CASSYSRGGGTDTQYF
TGTGCCAGCAGTTACTCGAGGGGTGGGGGCACAGATACGCAGTATTTT
>few|TRBV12-3/TRBV12-4|.|14|TRBJ2-7
CASSPLGNSYEQYF
TGTGCCAGCAGTCCACTGGGGAATTCCTACGAGCAGTACTTC
>.|TRBV7-2|TRBD1|16|TRBJ2-7
CASSLVATGTSYEQYF
TGTGCCAGCAGCTTAGTGGCGACAGGGACCTCCTACGAGCAGTACTTC
>few|TRBV7-9|.|13|TRBJ2-5
CATQAGTQETQYF
TGTGCCACCCAGGCCGGAACCCAAGAGACCCAGTACTTC
>.|TRBV2|.|15|TRBJ2-7
CASRPGSAGVYEQYF
TGTGCCAGCAGACCGGGATCCGCAGGGGTCTACGAGCAGTACTTC
>few|TRBV5-5|.|15|TRBJ2-2
CASSLDGPITGELFF
TGTGCCAGCAGCTTGGATGGACCGATCACCGGGGAGCTGTTTTTT
>few|TRBV5-1|.|14|TRBJ2-3
CASSLPRVTDTQYF
TGCGCCAGCAGCTTACCTAGGGTCACAGATACGCAGTATTTT
>.|TRBV7-2|TRBD1|16|TRBJ1-4
CASSLARGTVNEKLFF
TGTGCCAGCAGCTTAGCGCGAGGGACAGTAAATGAAAAACTGTTTTTT
>.|TRBV7-2|.|15|TRBJ2-5
CASSSQPGVQETQYF
TGTGCCAGCAGCTCGCAACCGGGAGTACAAGAGACCCAGTACTTC
>few|TRBV7-2|.|12|TRBJ1-2
CASSFFTYGYTF
TGTGCCAGCAGCTTCTTTACCTATGGCTACACCTTC
>many|TRBV12-3/TRBV12-4|TRBD1|15|TRBJ2-7
CASSPQGAIVYEQYF
TGTGCCAGCAGTCCACAGGGGGCGATTGTCTACGAGCAGTACTTC
>few|TRBV12-3/TRBV12-4|TRBD1|13|TRBJ1-1
CASSFYQGGKAFF
TGTGCCAGCAGTTTTTATCAGGGGGGAAAAGCTTTCTTT
>few|TRBV7-2|TRBD2|15|TRBJ2-3
CASSFGGTSAPQEYF
TGTGCCAGCAGCTTCGGAGGGACTAGCGCGCCACAGGAGTATTTT
>.|TRBV7-9|TRBD1|15|TRBJ1-2
CASSLSPRGRYGYTF
TGTGCCAGCAGCTTATCCCCCAGGGGGCGGTATGGCTACACCTTC
>.|TRBV20-1|TRBD2|15|TRBJ2-5
CSGAGTSGGSGTQYF
TGCAGCGGTGCCGGGACTAGCGGGGGCTCGGGGACCCAGTACTTC
>few|TRBV5-1|.|13|TRBJ2-3
CASSSWAQDTQYF
TGCGCCAGCAGCTCGTGGGCCCAAGATACGCAGTATTTT
>.|TRBV12-3/TRBV12-4|.|15|TRBJ1-4
CACSLSVGPNEKLFF
TGTGCCTGCAGTTTATCGGTCGGTCCTAATGAAAAACTGTTTTTT
>few|TRBV20-1|TRBD1|15|TRBJ1-2
CSAPPGTGDNYGYTF
TGCAGTGCTCCCCCCGGGACAGGGGATAACTATGGCTACACCTTC
>few|TRBV20-1|TRBD2|15|TRBJ2-5
CSAQDGRGVQETQYF
TGCAGTGCCCAGGACGGGCGGGGGGTACAAGAGACCCAGTACTTC
>.|TRBV14|.|17|TRBJ2-1
CASSQVWGGTTSNEQFF
TGTGCCAGCAGCCAAGTGTGGGGTGGGACGACTTCCAATGAGCAGTTCTTC
>.|TRBV4-1|.|15|TRBJ2-6
CASSQAGLGANVRTF
TGCGCCAGCAGCCAGGCCGGTCTAGGGGCCAACGTCCGGACTTTC
>.|TRBV5-1|TRBD1|13|TRBJ1-1
CASSLQGCGEAFF
TGCGCTAGCAGCTTACAGGGGTGCGGTGAAGCTTTCTTT
>.|TRBV14|.|19|TRBJ2-7
CASSHPSSPQQGSAREQYF
TGTGCCAGCAGCCACCCAAGTTCCCCGCAACAGGGCTCGGCTAGGGAGCAGTACTTC
>.|TRBV5-6|TRBD1|15|TRBJ1-4
CASRSTGQGNEKLFF
TGTGCCAGCAGATCCACGGGACAGGGAAACGAAAAACTGTTTTTT
>few|TRBV11-2|TRBD2|14|TRBJ2-1
CASRRGRAENEQFF
TGTGCCAGTCGGCGCGGGAGGGCTGAGAATGAGCAGTTCTTC
>.|TRBV6-5|.|12|TRBJ2-1
CASSSTTGLAFF
TGTGCCAGCAGCTCAACCACGGGGTTGGCGTTCTTC
>few|TRBV9|.|15|TRBJ2-7
CASSPNGGASYEQYF
TGTGCCAGCAGCCCTAACGGCGGGGCCTCCTACGAGCAGTACTTC
>.|TRBV27|TRBD1|14|TRBJ2-1
CANTGVKTYNEQFF
TGTGCCAACACAGGGGTGAAGACCTACAATGAGCAGTTCTTC
>.|TRBV28|.|15|TRBJ1-5
CASRSELRQTQPQHF
TGTGCCAGCAGAAGTGAGCTCCGACAAACTCAGCCCCAGCATTTT
>.|TRBV7-9|TRBD2|15|TRBJ2-7
CASSPRGGGRYEQYF
TGTGCCAGCAGCCCCCGGGGGGGGGGCAGGTACGAGCAGTACTTC
>.|TRBV7-9|.|15|TRBJ1-1
CASSLAWGMNTEAFF
TGTGCCAGCAGCTTAGCGTGGGGGATGAACACTGAAGCTTTCTTT
>few|TRBV10-1|.|13|TRBJ2-5
CASSVNSKETQYF
TGCGCCAGCAGTGTCAATTCTAAAGAGACCCAGTACTTC